These 30 T cell receptor beta chains originate from one sample sequenced in a study of OX40 agonist ivuxolimab in advanced cancers. The repertoire was sequenced with immunoSEQ multiplex PCR; TCRdb's copy has only in-frame clones and lacks some. The sample yields 92,000 or so clones, more than 80% seen once. The source material was CD4+ or CD8+ T cells sorted from blood, sampled in a trial of the OX40 agonist ivuxolimab. Source of these receptors: an adult with an advanced solid tumor such as melanoma, head and neck, liver or kidney cancer.

The V and J genes are TRBV30 and TRBJ1-2; D gene uncertain. V lost 1 base and J 4 bases, leaving 16 bases between the germline ends. CDR3 length: 15 residues. CDR1 GTSNPN and CDR2 SVGIG come from the germline V gene (reference sequence). The CDR3, as DNA: TGTGCCTGGAGTGCAAGGGCCAAAGAGCGCTATGGCTACACCTTC. The encoded protein is CAWSARAKERYGYTF.

This chain joins TRBV7-3 and TRBJ1-2; 9 bases align to TRBD1. Looked up from germline, CDR1 is SGHTA and CDR2 is FQGTGA. CDR3 size: 13 residues. V gave up 6 bases and J gave up 8 bases; unmatched junction bases: 7. CDR3 region: CASSSGQGGGYTF. The CDR3 bases are TGTGCCAGCAGTTCGGGACAGGGCGGCGGCTACACCTTC.

This clone occurred a few times. J is TRBJ1-1 and V is TRBV2; no clear D gene. This CDR3 has 13 amino acids. Germline loops: CDR1 SNHLY, CDR2 FYNNEI. V lost 4 bases to trimming and J lost 8 bases, with 14 bases between them. CDR3 DNA: TGTGCCAGCAGTGTACAGTCTAGGAACGAAGCTTTCTTT. Translated, it gives CASSVQSRNEAFF.

This clone was detected once. The V call is TRBV19, the J call TRBJ2-2, with D uncertain. CDR3 size: 15 residues. V lost 0 bases to trimming and J lost 8 bases, with 13 bases between them. Germline CDR1 and CDR2: LNHDA and SQIVND (reference sequence). The DNA for the CDR3 is TGTGCCAGTAGTATAGATCGGGTCCAGAGAGGGGAGCTGTTTTTT. Translating it yields CASSIDRVQRGELFF.

V and J are TRBV9 and TRBJ2-7, with 15 positions matching TRBD2. This CDR3 is 14 amino acids long. From germline, CDR1 is SGDLS and CDR2 YYNGEE. V was clipped by 2 bases and J by 7 bases; unmatched bases: 1. This CDR3 is CASSVGTSGREQYF. The CDR3 region has the DNA TGTGCCAGCAGCGTCGGGACTAGCGGGAGGGAGCAGTACTTC.

The rearrangement uses TRBV7-2 and TRBJ2-1, with D possibly TRBD2 on 6 matching bases. CDR3 length equals 15 residues. Trimming cost V 0 bases and J 8 bases, with 14 bases left between them. Germline V gene lookup returns CDR1 SGHTA and CDR2 FQGNSA. CDR3 sequence: CASSLARTTAHEQFF. CDR3 sequence (DNA): TGTGCCAGCAGCTTAGCCCGGACTACAGCCCATGAGCAGTTCTTC.

The genes are TRBV7-6 and TRBJ2-3; 8 bases align to TRBD1. This CDR3 has 15 residues. The germline V gene encodes CDR1 SGHVS and CDR2 FNYEAQ. The J segment lost 0 bases and the V segment lost 1 base, leaving 0 bases of the junction unmatched. The DNA of the CDR3 is TGTGCCAGCAGCTTAGGGACAGGGAGCACAGATACGCAGTATTTT. Translation: CASSLGTGSTDTQYF.

A few counts support this clone. The V gene is TRBV18, the J gene TRBJ1-2; TRBD1 aligns across 12 bases. Losses at the gene ends were 6 bases for V and 6 bases for J; bases not matched to a gene: 5. Germline V gene data show CDR1 as KGHSH and CDR2 as LQKENI. There are 14 residues in the CDR3. The DNA for the CDR3 is TGTGCCAGCTCCCGGGACAGGGGGCAGAATGGCTACACCTTC. It specifies CASSRDRGQNGYTF.

This clone was seen a single time. The chain is built from TRBV6-5 and TRBJ2-7; the match to TRBD1 covers 7 bases. From germline, CDR1 is MNHEY and CDR2 SVGAGI. The junction had 1 base not matched to a gene; V was cut back by 2 bases and J by 3 bases. There are 13 residues in the CDR3. CDR3 amino acids: CASSYPGGYEQYF. The CDR3 nucleotides are TGTGCCAGCAGTTACCCAGGGGGCTACGAGCAGTACTTC.

The chain couples TRBV7-9 to TRBJ2-7, with a tentative D call TRBD1 (6 bases). Between the trimmed V and J ends, which lost 4 bases and 3 bases, there was a span of 13 bases. Per the germline V gene, CDR1 is SEHNR and CDR2 is FQNEAQ (reference sequence). This CDR3 spans 14 amino acids. CDR3 sequence (DNA): TGTGCCAGCAGCTACTGGGACAAGGACTACGAGCAGTACTTC. This codes for CASSYWDKDYEQYF.

This clone appeared once. This chain's CDR3 is CSVFGNTGELFF. The CDR3 DNA reads TGCAGCGTTTTTGGGAACACCGGGGAGCTGTTTTTT. The genes are TRBV29-1 and TRBJ2-2, with D unresolved. The CDR3 contains 12 residues. CDR1 is SQVTM and CDR2 is ANQGSEA in the germline V gene. The V and J ends lost 5 bases and 1 base respectively, with 5 bases between them.

The chain's CDR3 is CASSPEPAGGRFEQYF. The CDR3, as DNA: TGTGCCAGCAGCCCAGAGCCAGCGGGAGGGCGATTCGAGCAGTACTTC. The V call is TRBV5-4, the J call TRBJ2-7; 10 nucleotides align to TRBD2. Germline V gene sequence: CDR1 SGHNT, CDR2 YYREEE (reference sequence). This CDR3 spans 16 amino acids. V trimming: 4 bases; J trimming: 6 bases; junction bases outside the gene matches: 13.

This clone was seen only once. The genes are TRBV7-9 and TRBJ1-3, with D possibly matching TRBD1 (6 bases). Trimming removed 0 bases from V and 4 bases from J, with 10 bases in between. CDR3 length: 15 amino acids. CDR1 and CDR2 from the germline V gene are SEHNR and FQNEAQ (reference sequence). The CDR3 region has the DNA TGTGCCAGCAGCTTAGCGAACAGGGCGGGAAACACCATATATTTT. Translating it yields CASSLANRAGNTIYF.

V usage is TRBV2 and J usage is TRBJ2-3, with 10 bases lining up with TRBD1. Germline V lookup: CDR1 SNHLY, CDR2 FYNNEI. This CDR3 has 14 residues. V trimming: 7 bases; J trimming: 1 base; junction bases outside the gene matches: 2. The CDR3 DNA reads TGTGCCAGCACCGGACAGGGGGGCACAGATACGCAGTATTTT. As protein: CASTGQGGTDTQYF. The full variable domain, rest sourced from reference TRBV2 and TRBJ2-3, is EPEVTQTPSHQVTQMGQEVILRCVPISNHLYFYWYRQILGQKVEFLVSFYNNEISEKSEIFDDQFSVERPDGSNFTLKIRSTKLEDSAMYFCASTGQGGTDTQYFGPGTRLTVL.

This clone was observed a handful of times. The V gene is TRBV19, the J gene TRBJ2-1; 8 bases are a match to TRBD1. The V gene's germline CDR1 is LNHDA and CDR2 SQIVND (reference sequence). The length of the CDR3 is 15 residues. V was clipped by 6 bases and J by 2 bases; unmatched bases: 6. This CDR3 reads CASRQRTGTYNEQFF. DNA of the CDR3: TGTGCCAGTAGACAGAGGACAGGGACCTACAATGAGCAGTTCTTC.

The genes are TRBV9 and TRBJ1-2; D is ambiguous. Trimming removed 0 bases from V and 8 bases from J, with 11 bases in between. The germline CDR1 and CDR2 sequences are SGDLS and YYNGEE. CDR3 size: 13 residues. DNA of the CDR3: TGTGCCAGCAGCGTAGTGGGGAACACGGGCTACACCTTC. Residues: CASSVVGNTGYTF.

The chain couples TRBV19 to TRBJ2-5; perhaps TRBD1 as D (6 bases). The CDR3 is 13 residues long. The V gene's germline CDR1 is LNHDA and CDR2 SQIVND (reference sequence). V was clipped by 5 bases and J by 2 bases, with 9 bases between them. CDR3 nucleotide sequence: TGTGCCAGTAGTCAGGGGCCACAAGAGACCCAGTACTTC. This gives the protein CASSQGPQETQYF.

The rearrangement links TRBV15 to TRBJ2-7; D remains unclear. Germline V gives CDR1 LNHNV, CDR2 YYDKDF (reference sequence). V shed 0 bases and J shed 0 bases, with 12 bases lying between them. The CDR3 covers 16 residues. DNA of the CDR3: TGTGCCACCAGCAGAGATCGCACTACCAGCTCCTACGAGCAGTACTTC. Translation gives CATSRDRTTSSYEQYF.

The rearrangement uses TRBV11-2 and TRBJ2-1, with TRBD1 matching 9 bases. Germline V gene sequence: CDR1 SGHAT, CDR2 FQNNGV. This CDR3 is built from 15 residues. V was pared by 4 bases and J by 15 bases, with 16 bases of the junction left unmatched. CDR3 bases: TGTGCCAGCAGCTCTCGCTGGGACAGGGCTGCGGAAATGTTCTTC. As protein: CASSSRWDRAAEMFF.

The chain employs TRBV7-2 and TRBJ2-7, with 13 nucleotides matching TRBD2. This CDR3 is 18 amino acids long. Trimming cost V 2 bases and J 7 bases; bases outside gene matches: 14. CDR1 and CDR2 from the germline V gene are SGHTA and FQGNSA. The CDR3 reads CASSLMVGGLAGWGEQYF. CDR3 bases: TGTGCCAGCAGCTTAATGGTTGGGGGACTAGCGGGGTGGGGAGAGCAGTACTTC.

CDR3 protein: CASSPGQGARSSYNEQFF. CDR3 in DNA: TGTGCCAGCAGCCCTGGACAGGGGGCGCGGAGCTCCTACAATGAGCAGTTCTTC. This chain connects TRBV27 to TRBJ2-1, with 11 bases aligning to TRBD1. Germline CDR1 reads MNHEY; CDR2 reads SMNVEV (reference sequence). With V trimmed by 6 bases and J by 0 bases, 10 bases remained unmatched. The CDR3 has 18 amino acids.

The chain links TRBV6-1 to TRBJ2-6, with a tentative D call TRBD1 (6 bases). Germline lookup yields CDR1 MNHNS and CDR2 SASEGT. V was clipped by 6 bases and J by 1 base, with 10 bases between them. The CDR3 loop spans 15 amino acids. DNA of the CDR3: TGTGCCAGCAGGGACAGTCATTCTGGGGCCAACGTCCTGACTTTC. This encodes CASRDSHSGANVLTF.

The chain combines TRBV9 with TRBJ2-3, with 9 bases identical to TRBD2. Germline CDR1 SGDLS, CDR2 YYNGEE. This CDR3 has 16 residues. Trimming took 6 bases from V and 0 from J; bases not matched to a gene: 8. CDR3 in DNA: TGTGCCAGCACCCCCGGACTAGCGACTAGCACAGATACGCAGTATTTT. Translated: CASTPGLATSTDTQYF.

As concerns this clone: One junction end disagrees with the germline gene, perhaps due to a read error. The V call is TRBV6-6, the J call TRBJ1-2; tentative D call: TRBD1 (5 bases). The CDR3 extends over 11 amino acids. Germline V gene lookup returns CDR1 MNHNY and CDR2 SVGAGI (reference sequence). CDR3 nucleotide sequence: TGTGCCAGCAGTTACGCGACACGGGGCTACTTC. This translates into CASSYATRGYF.

This clone was picked up a small number of times. The rearrangement uses TRBV11-1 and TRBJ2-1; 8 bases align to TRBD2. Trimming cost V 5 bases and J 8 bases; bases outside gene matches: 5. This CDR3 contains 13 residues. Germline CDR1 reads SGHAT; CDR2 reads FQDESV (reference sequence). The CDR3, as DNA: TGTGCCAGCAGCGGGACTAGATTCGATGAGCAGTTCTTC. This codes for CASSGTRFDEQFF.

In DNA form, the CDR3 reads TGTGCCACCACCAGGGGCAGGACTATTGGGGCGACTAATGAAAAACTGTTTTTT. This encodes CATTRGRTIGATNEKLFF. This chain connects TRBV15 to TRBJ1-4, with D possibly being TRBD1 (6 bases). This CDR3 contains 18 residues. Germline assignment: CDR1 LNHNV and CDR2 YYDKDF (reference sequence). V was trimmed by 7 bases and J by 2 bases, leaving 23 bases between them.

The gene calls are TRBV6-1 and TRBJ2-7, with D tentatively TRBD1 (5 bases). Germline CDR1 MNHNS, CDR2 SASEGT. V shed 4 bases and J shed 0 bases, with 13 bases lying between them. CDR3 size: 15 residues. The CDR3 DNA reads TGTGCCAGCAGTGCGGTAGGGGAAACCTCCTACGAGCAGTACTTC. This sequence encodes CASSAVGETSYEQYF.

This clone showed up just once. The chain links TRBV6-1 to TRBJ1-2; D is unresolved. Trimming removed 8 bases at V and 5 bases at J, with 9 bases between. CDR1 and CDR2 from the germline V gene are MNHNS and SASEGT. This CDR3 comprises 11 residues. The CDR3 sequence: CASDGDYGYTF. In DNA, the CDR3 is TGTGCCAGCGATGGGGATTATGGCTACACCTTC.

The rearrangement joins TRBV30 to TRBJ1-2; D may be TRBD1 (5 bases). Per the germline V gene, CDR1 is GTSNPN and CDR2 is SVGIG (reference sequence). V shed 1 base and J shed 4 bases, with 16 bases lying between them. The CDR3 is made up of 15 amino acids. CDR3 region: CAWSADWGASYGYTF. The CDR3 nucleotides are TGTGCCTGGAGTGCAGATTGGGGCGCGTCCTATGGCTACACCTTC.

Concerning this clone: Other DNA variants within this sample encode the same CDR3. The gene calls are TRBV9 and TRBJ2-7; TRBD2 matches 11 bases. The ends lost 2 bases at V and 1 base at J; junction bases unmatched: 2. The V gene's germline CDR1 is SGDLS and CDR2 YYNGEE. CDR3 size: 15 residues. CDR3 in amino acids: CASSVGTSGSYEQYF. The CDR3 DNA follows: TGTGCCAGCAGCGTGGGGACTAGCGGTTCCTACGAGCAGTACTTC.